Sequencing of this T cell receptor (beta chain) was carried out in a study of CXCR3-negative and CXCR3-positive naive CD8 T cells. For the study at large: The total count of TRB reads reached 110 million to 150 million, and each library contributed about 1.5 +/- 0.3 million.

Regarding the study as a whole: Naive cells positive for CXCR3 carried more hydrophobic TRB CDR3s than CXCR3-negative ones.

Naive CD8+ T lymphocytes were specified as CD45RO-CCR7+CD27+CD95-. 5' RACE that incorporated UMI labels was used to prepare the TRB cDNA libraries. Each CDR3 protein gets one entry in TCRdb, which reprocessed the 5' RACE reads and gives no DNA. The listing records 150,000 or so distinct CDR3 sequences. Concerning this clonotype itself: The antigen remains unidentified.

Specimen: naive CXCR3+ CD8+ T cells from blood. The sample's subset: CD45RO-CCR7+CD27+CD95- naive CD8+ T cells expressing CXCR3 (TNR3+). The TCR was taken from a human donor in good health. Some clones in this sample may be carry-over from other donors' samples.

CDR3 in amino acids: CASSGTTEADFSYEQYF. The J gene is TRBJ2-7, the V gene TRBV21-1; as DNA is missing, the TRBD1 call by TCRdb cannot be tested. TRBV21-1 is an annotated pseudogene. The CDR3 contains 17 residues.